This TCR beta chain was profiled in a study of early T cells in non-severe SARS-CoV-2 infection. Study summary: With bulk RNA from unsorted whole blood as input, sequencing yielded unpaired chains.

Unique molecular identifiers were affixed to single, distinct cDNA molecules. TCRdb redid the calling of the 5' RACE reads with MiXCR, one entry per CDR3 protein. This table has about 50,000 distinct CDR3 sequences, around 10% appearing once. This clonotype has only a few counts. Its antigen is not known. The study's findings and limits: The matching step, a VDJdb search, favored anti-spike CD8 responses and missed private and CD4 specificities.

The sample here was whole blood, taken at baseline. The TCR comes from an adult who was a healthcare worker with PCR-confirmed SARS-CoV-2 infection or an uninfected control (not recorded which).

DNA of the CDR3: TGTGCCAGCAGCAATGCGGGGGCTAGCACAGATACGCAGTATTTT. It encodes CASSNAGASTDTQYF. The chain links TRBV21-1 to TRBJ2-3. TRBV21-1 is deemed a pseudogene. CDR3 length: 15 residues.